This TCR beta chain was sequenced in a study of blood T cell repertoires in COVID-19. The CDR3 runs to 13 residues. The germline CDR1 and CDR2 sequences are MNHEY and SMNVEV (reference sequence). Trimming left V 4 bases short and J 6 bases short, with 10 bases between. This clone was recorded only once. Profiled with immunoSEQ multiplex PCR; TCRdb holds only in-frame clones, not every one. The sample has roughly 240,000 clones; about nine tenths are singletons. The sequencing sample was made of PBMCs or T cells enriched from blood (not recorded which). The V and J genes are TRBV27 and TRBJ2-1; a weak D match, TRBD1 (5 bases). This receptor was taken from a man aged 50 or older who had been exposed to COVID-19. CDR3 in amino acids: CASSSRVGNEQFF. Here the CDR3 DNA reads TGTGCCAGCAGTTCCAGGGTAGGCAATGAGCAGTTCTTC.